The entry that follows covers one TCR beta chain sequence. Its antigen is unidentified. The CDR3 totals 16 residues. The J segment lost 4 bases and the V segment lost 8 bases, leaving 10 bases of the junction unmatched. Per germline, CDR1 MDHEN and CDR2 SYDVKM. The sample is drawn from a study of OX40 agonist ivuxolimab in advanced cancers. Study overall: Aged roughly 23 to 80 with a mean of about 60 years, they were about 78% male. Study-level results: CD8+ T cells averaged more expanded clones than CD4+. By week 6 at 0.1 to 3.0 mg/kg, blood CD4+ and CD8+ T cells had expanded clonally.

TCRdb keeps only in-frame clones here, not all; method: immunoSEQ multiplex PCR. The top ten clones hold 12% of a sample with fewer than 45,000 clones, around 90% of them seen once. The sample here was CD4+ or CD8+ T cells sorted from blood, taken in a trial of the OX40 agonist ivuxolimab. The sequence was collected from an adult with an advanced solid tumor such as melanoma, head and neck, liver or kidney cancer. This chain connects TRBV28 to TRBJ2-2; 10 nucleotides match TRBD1. CDR3 coding DNA: TGTGCCAGCTTTCCCCGACAGGGGGCAAGCACCGGGGAGCTGTTTTTT. This translates into CASFPRQGASTGELFF.